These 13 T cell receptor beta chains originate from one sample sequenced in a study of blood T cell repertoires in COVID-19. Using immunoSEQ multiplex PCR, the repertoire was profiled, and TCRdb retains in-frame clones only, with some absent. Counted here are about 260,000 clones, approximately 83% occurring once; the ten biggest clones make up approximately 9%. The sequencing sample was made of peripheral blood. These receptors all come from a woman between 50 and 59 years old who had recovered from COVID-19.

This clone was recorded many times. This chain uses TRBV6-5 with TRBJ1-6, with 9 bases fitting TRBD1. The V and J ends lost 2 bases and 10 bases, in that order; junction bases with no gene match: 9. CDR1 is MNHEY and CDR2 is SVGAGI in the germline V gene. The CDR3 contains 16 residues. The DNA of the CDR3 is TGTGCCAGCAGTTACCCTACCGGGACAGGGCTGTCACCCCTCCACTTT. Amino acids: CASSYPTGTGLSPLHF.

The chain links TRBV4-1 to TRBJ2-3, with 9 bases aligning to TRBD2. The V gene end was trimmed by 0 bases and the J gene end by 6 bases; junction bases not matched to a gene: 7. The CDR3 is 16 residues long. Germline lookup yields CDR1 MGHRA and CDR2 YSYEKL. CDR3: CASSQERGGALDTQYF. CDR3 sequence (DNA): TGCGCCAGCAGCCAAGAGCGGGGGGGTGCGCTCGATACGCAGTATTTT.

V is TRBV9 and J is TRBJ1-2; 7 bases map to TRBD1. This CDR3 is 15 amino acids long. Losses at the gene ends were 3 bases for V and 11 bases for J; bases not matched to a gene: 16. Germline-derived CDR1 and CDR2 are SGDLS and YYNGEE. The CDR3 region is CASSGPPETGIKYTF. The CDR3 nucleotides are TGTGCCAGCAGCGGTCCTCCCGAGACAGGGATTAAATACACCTTC.

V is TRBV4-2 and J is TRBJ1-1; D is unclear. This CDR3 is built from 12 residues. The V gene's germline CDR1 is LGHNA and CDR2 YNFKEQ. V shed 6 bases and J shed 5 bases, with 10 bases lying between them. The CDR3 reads CASRPSRTEAFF. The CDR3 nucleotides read TGTGCCAGCAGGCCGAGCCGAACTGAAGCTTTCTTT.

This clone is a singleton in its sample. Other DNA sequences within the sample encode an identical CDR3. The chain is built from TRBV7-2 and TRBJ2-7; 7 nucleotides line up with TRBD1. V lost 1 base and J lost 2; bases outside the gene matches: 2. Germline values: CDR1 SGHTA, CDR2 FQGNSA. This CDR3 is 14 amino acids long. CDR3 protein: CASSLGQGAYEQYF. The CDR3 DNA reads TGTGCCAGCAGCTTAGGACAGGGCGCCTACGAGCAGTACTTC.

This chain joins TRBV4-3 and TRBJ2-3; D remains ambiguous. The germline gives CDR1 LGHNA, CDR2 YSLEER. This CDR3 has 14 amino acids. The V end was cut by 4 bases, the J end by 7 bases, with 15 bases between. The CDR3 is CASSRRSGGYTQYF. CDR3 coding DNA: TGCGCCAGCAGCCGGCGTTCTGGCGGCTATACGCAGTATTTT.

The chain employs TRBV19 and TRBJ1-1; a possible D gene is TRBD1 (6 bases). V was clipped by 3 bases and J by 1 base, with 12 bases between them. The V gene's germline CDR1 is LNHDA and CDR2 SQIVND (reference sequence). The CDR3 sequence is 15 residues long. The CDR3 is CASSIRQTGNTEAFF. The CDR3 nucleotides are TGTGCCAGTAGTATCCGGCAGACAGGGAACACTGAAGCTTTCTTT. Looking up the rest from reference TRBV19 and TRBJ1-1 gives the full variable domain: DGGITQSPKYLFRKEGQNVTLSCEQNLNHDAMYWYRQDPGQGLRLIYYSQIVNDFQKGDIAEGYSVSREKKESFPLTVTSAQKNPTAFYLCASSIRQTGNTEAFFGQGTRLTVV.

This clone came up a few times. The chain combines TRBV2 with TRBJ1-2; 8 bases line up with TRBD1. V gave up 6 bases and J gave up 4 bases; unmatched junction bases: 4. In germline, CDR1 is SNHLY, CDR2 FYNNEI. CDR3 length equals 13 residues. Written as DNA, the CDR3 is TGTGCCAGCAGGGGAGGACAGGGCTATGGCTACACCTTC. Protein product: CASRGGQGYGYTF.

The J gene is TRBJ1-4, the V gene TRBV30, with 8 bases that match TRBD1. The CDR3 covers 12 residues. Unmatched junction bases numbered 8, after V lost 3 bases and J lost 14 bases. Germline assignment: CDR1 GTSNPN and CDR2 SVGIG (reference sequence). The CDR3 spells CAWSRTGLDLFF. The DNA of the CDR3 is TGTGCCTGGAGCCGGACAGGGTTGGATCTGTTTTTT.

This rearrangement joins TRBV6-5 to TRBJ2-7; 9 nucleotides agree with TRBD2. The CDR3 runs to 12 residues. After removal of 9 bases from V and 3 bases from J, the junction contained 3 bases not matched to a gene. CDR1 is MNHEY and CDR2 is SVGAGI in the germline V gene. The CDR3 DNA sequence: TGTGCCAGTAGCGGGAGTAGCTACGAGCAGTACTTC. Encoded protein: CASSGSSYEQYF.

CDR3 residues: CASSPRRGGYNEQFF. CDR3 nucleotide sequence: TGTGCCAGCAGCCCCAGGCGCGGGGGCTACAATGAGCAGTTCTTC. The chain employs TRBV13 and TRBJ2-1, with 7 positions matching TRBD2. With 5 bases clipped from V and 3 bases from J, the junction kept 7 bases outside the gene matches. Germline V gene data show CDR1 as PRHDT and CDR2 as FYEKMQ (reference sequence). The CDR3 covers 15 residues.

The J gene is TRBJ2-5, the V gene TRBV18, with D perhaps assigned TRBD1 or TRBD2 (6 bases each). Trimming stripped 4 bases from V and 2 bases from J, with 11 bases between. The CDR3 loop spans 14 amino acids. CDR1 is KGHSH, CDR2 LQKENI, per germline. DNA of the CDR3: TGTGCCAGCTCACTACCGGGGGCTCAAGAGACCCAGTACTTC. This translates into CASSLPGAQETQYF.

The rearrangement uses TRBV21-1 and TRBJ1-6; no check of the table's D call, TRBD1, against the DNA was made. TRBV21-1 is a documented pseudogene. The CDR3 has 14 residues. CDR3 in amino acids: CASNAGTGNSPLHF. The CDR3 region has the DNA TGTGCCAGCAACGCCGGGACAGGGAATTCACCCCTCCACTTT.